This T cell receptor beta chain was observed in a study of T-cell memory formation after mild COVID-19. UMIs and sample barcodes were carried by the TCR alpha and TCR beta cDNA libraries that 5'RACE produced using constant-segment primers. Via MiXCR, TCRdb re-called the 5' RACE reads, giving one row per CDR3 protein. The table shows 80,000 to 130,000 distinct CDR3 sequences, with 11% occurring only once. The CDR3 length is 14 residues. CDR1 and CDR2 (germline): SGHRS, YFSETQ. Deletions cut 0 bases from V and 5 bases from J, with 11 bases between. This clonotype was picked up a small number of times. Its antigen is as yet unknown. Notes on the study in general: CD4+ contracting clones were mainly CM and EM; CD8+ ones, EMRA.

The chain joins TRBV5-1 to TRBJ2-5, with a tentative D call TRBD2 (5 bases). This receptor was obtained from a man between 18 and 29 years old who had mild COVID-19 (a few samples of this study predate the infection). Cell type and time point are not known. Material: PBMCs or a T cell subset sorted from them (not recorded which). The CDR3 loop reads CASSLASSGETQYF. DNA of the CDR3: TGCGCCAGCAGCTTGGCCTCGTCGGGGGAGACCCAGTACTTC.